The sequence of this T cell receptor beta chain was determined in a study of T cell responses to AZD1222 COVID-19 vaccine. With regard to this clone: Its antigen is unidentified.

TCRdb's table, derived via immunoSEQ multiplex PCR, lists solely in-frame clones and lacks some. The sample contains around 50,000 clones, around 80% of which appear only once. This CDR3 contains 16 residues. The germline V gene has CDR1 LNHDA and CDR2 SQIVND (reference sequence). Trimming cost V 11 bases and J 5 bases; bases outside gene matches: 15. Whole-study results and caveats: Two AZD1222 administrations were followed by greater Spike-specific TCR breadth and depth. Across spike, vaccine-associated CD4 TCRs were found, dominant at 160-218 and 743-854. Repertoires were collected only later (after the peak T cell response had occurred).

The rearrangement uses TRBV19 and TRBJ1-1; TRBD1 aligns across 12 bases. Material: peripheral blood, obtained on day 0 of AZD1222 vaccination. This clonotype was obtained from an adult in good health. The CDR3 bases are TGTGCCTCCAAATCCGGGACAGGGGGCGCATGGACTGAAGCTTTCTTT. Encoded protein: CASKSGTGGAWTEAFF.